This is a list of T cell receptor beta chains from one sample in a study of cytomegalovirus exposure and HLA in healthy donors. The repertoire was sequenced with immunoSEQ multiplex PCR; TCRdb's copy has only in-frame clones and lacks some. The sample lists roughly 48,000 clones; approximately 70% were seen once. Sequencing was carried out using PBMCs. The receptors here all came from a man aged 18 to 29 in good health and CMV-seronegative. CDR3s leave out the opening cysteine and the closing phenylalanine or tryptophan. The order of the fields is J gene, CDR3 length, V gene, CDR3 protein.

j_gene: TRBJ1-5
len: 15
v_gene: TRBV30
CDR3aa: AWRPQTGAPYNQPQH

j_gene: TRBJ1-1
len: 12
v_gene: TRBV7-8
CDR3aa: ASSLDAGPTEAF

j_gene: TRBJ2-1
len: 12
v_gene: TRBV10-1
CDR3aa: ASSPSGRFDEQF

j_gene: TRBJ1-2
len: 14
v_gene: TRBV29-1
CDR3aa: SAPIILGTSNYGYT

j_gene: TRBJ2-7
len: 13
v_gene: TRBV29-1
CDR3aa: SVVRDTEGPYEQY

j_gene: TRBJ2-7
len: 17
v_gene: TRBV7-2
CDR3aa: ASSLGVGGVSQGAYEQY

j_gene: TRBJ2-7
len: 12
v_gene: TRBV25-1
CDR3aa: ASSESGRAYEQY

j_gene: TRBJ2-7
len: 15
v_gene: TRBV5-1
CDR3aa: ASSPPGLAGGTYEQY

j_gene: TRBJ1-2
len: 10
v_gene: TRBV30
CDR3aa: AWKGGYYGYT

j_gene: TRBJ1-1
len: 12
v_gene: TRBV5-1
CDR3aa: ASSSLQGNTEAF

j_gene: TRBJ1-6
len: 15
v_gene: TRBV30
CDR3aa: AWRSTGSSSYNSPLH

j_gene: TRBJ1-6
len: 13
v_gene: TRBV6-4
CDR3aa: ASSDSSTGMSPLH

j_gene: TRBJ2-1
len: 14
v_gene: TRBV2
CDR3aa: ASRAASGDSYNEQF

j_gene: TRBJ1-1
len: 10
v_gene: TRBV29-1
CDR3aa: SVAPQNTEAF

j_gene: TRBJ1-2
len: 15
v_gene: TRBV28
CDR3aa: ASSLYGTGLNSYGYT

j_gene: TRBJ2-4
len: 11
v_gene: TRBV6-5
CDR3aa: ASSATRGRIQY

j_gene: TRBJ2-2
len: 13
v_gene: TRBV6-5
CDR3aa: ASSYLAGVAGELF

j_gene: TRBJ1-1
len: 12
v_gene: TRBV5-1
CDR3aa: ASSSRGLGAEAF